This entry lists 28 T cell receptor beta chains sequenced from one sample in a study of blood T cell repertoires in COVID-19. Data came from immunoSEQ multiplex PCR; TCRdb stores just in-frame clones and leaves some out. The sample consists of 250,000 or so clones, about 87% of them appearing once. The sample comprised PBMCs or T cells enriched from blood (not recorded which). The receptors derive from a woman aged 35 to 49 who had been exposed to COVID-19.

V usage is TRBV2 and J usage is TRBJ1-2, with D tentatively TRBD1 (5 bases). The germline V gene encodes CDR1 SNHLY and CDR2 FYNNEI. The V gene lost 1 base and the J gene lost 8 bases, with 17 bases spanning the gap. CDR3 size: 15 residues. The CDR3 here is CASSEVQGGYRGYTF. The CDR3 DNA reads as TGTGCCAGCAGTGAAGTCCAGGGAGGTTATCGGGGCTACACCTTC.

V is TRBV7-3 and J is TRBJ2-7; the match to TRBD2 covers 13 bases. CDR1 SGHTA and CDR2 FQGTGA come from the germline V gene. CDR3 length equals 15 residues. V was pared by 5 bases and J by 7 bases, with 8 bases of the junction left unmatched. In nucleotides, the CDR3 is TGTGCCAGCAGCCAACGACCGGGACTAGCGGGAGAGCAGTACTTC. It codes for CASSQRPGLAGEQYF.

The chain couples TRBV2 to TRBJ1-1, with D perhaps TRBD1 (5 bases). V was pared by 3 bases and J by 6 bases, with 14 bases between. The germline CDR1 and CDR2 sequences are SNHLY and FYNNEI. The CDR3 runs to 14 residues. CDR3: CASSEEGISAEAFF. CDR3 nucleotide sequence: TGTGCCAGCAGTGAGGAGGGGATATCCGCTGAAGCTTTCTTT.

The DNA of the CDR3 is TGTGCCAGCAGCCCCTTCGGGGAAGCTTTCTTT. This gives the protein CASSPFGEAFF. The V and J genes are TRBV7-9 and TRBJ1-1; D call uncertain. The germline CDR1 and CDR2 sequences are SEHNR and FQNEAQ (reference sequence). The CDR3 is made up of 11 amino acids. Trimming pared 5 bases from V and 8 bases from J, leaving 9 bases between.

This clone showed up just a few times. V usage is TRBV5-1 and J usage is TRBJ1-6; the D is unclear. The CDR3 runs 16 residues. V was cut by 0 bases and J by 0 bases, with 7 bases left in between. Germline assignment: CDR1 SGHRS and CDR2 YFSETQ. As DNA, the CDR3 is TGCGCCAGCAGCTTGGAAACGGGCTCCTATAATTCACCCCTCCACTTT. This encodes CASSLETGSYNSPLHF.

The CDR3 sequence: CASSLENTNYGYTF. The CDR3 DNA follows: TGTGCCAGCAGCTTAGAAAATACTAACTATGGCTACACCTTC. This chain joins TRBV11-2 and TRBJ1-2; D is unclear. This CDR3 is built from 14 residues. V lost 0 bases, J lost 0 bases, and 5 bases lay in between. CDR1 SGHAT and CDR2 FQNNGV come from the germline V gene.

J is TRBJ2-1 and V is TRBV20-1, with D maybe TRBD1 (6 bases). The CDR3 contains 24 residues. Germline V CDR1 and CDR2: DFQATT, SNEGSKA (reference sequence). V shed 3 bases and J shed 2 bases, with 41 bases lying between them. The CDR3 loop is CSASPAGPSDYREEDRVAYNEQFF. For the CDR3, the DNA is TGCAGTGCTAGTCCCGCCGGACCTTCTGATTACCGCGAGGAGGACAGAGTTGCCTACAATGAGCAGTTCTTC.

The CDR3, as DNA: TGTGCCAGCAGTTACTCTAGGACAGAGCAGAACACTGAAGCTTTCTTT. Its translation: CASSYSRTEQNTEAFF. V is TRBV6-2 or TRBV6-3 and J is TRBJ1-1, with D maybe TRBD1 (6 bases). This CDR3 is built from 16 residues. Deletions cut 0 bases from V and 1 base from J, with 12 bases between. Looked up from germline, CDR1 is MNHEY and CDR2 is SVGEGT.

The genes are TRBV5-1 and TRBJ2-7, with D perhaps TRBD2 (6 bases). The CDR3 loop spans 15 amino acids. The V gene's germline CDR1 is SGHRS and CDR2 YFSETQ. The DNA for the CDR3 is TGTGCCAGCAGCTTGAACGGTGGGGGGTCGGGTGAGCAGTACGTC. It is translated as CASSLNGGGSGEQYV.

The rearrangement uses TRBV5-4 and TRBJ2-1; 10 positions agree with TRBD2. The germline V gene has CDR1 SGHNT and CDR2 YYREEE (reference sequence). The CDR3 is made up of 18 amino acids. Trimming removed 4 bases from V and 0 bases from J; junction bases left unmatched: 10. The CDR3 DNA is TGTGCCAGCAGCCGTTTGGGACTAGCGTCGAGCTCCTACAATGAGCAGTTCTTC. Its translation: CASSRLGLASSSYNEQFF.

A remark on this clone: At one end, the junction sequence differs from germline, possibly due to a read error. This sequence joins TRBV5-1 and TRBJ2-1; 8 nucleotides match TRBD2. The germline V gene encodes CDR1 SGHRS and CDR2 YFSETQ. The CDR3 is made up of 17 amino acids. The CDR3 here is CASSLYRSSGIYNEQFF. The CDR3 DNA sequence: TGTGCCAGCAGCCTTTACCGGAGTAGCGGGATATACAATGAGCAGTTCTTC.

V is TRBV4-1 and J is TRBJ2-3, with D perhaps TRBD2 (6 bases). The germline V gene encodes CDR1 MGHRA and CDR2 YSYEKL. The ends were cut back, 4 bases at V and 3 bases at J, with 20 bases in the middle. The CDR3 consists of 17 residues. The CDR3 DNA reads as TGCGCCAGCAGCCTGGGGTACACAGCGGGTTCTACAGATACGCAGTATTTT. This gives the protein CASSLGYTAGSTDTQYF.

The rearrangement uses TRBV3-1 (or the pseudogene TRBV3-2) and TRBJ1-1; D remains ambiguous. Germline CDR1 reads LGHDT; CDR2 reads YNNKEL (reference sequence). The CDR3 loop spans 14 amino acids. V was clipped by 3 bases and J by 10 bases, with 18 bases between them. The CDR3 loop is CASSHTGTGGSAFF. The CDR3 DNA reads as TGTGCCAGCAGCCATACCGGTACCGGAGGATCAGCTTTCTTT.

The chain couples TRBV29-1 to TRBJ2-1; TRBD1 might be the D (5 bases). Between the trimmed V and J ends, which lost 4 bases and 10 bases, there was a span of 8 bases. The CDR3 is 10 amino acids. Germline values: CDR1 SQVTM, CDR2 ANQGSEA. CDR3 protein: CSVGGREQFF. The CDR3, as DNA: TGCAGCGTTGGGGGCAGAGAGCAGTTCTTC.

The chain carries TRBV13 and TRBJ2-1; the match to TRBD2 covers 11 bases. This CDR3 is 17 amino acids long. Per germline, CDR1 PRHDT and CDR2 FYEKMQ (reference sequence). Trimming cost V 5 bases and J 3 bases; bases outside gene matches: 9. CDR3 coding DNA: TGTGCCAGCAGCCACCCACTAGCGGGAGTTGGCTACAATGAGCAGTTCTTC. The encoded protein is CASSHPLAGVGYNEQFF.

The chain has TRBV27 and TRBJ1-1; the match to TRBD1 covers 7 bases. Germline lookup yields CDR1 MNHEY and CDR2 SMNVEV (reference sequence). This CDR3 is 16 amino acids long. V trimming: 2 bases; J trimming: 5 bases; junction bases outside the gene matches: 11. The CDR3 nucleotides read TGTGCCAGCAGTTTACCGACAGGGAATGGGGTAACTGAAGCTTTCTTT. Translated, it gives CASSLPTGNGVTEAFF.

The CDR3 region is CAISDSAGGGRYNEQFF. The CDR3 nucleotides are TGTGCCATCAGCGACTCAGCGGGAGGGGGTCGATACAATGAGCAGTTCTTC. The V gene is TRBV10-3, the J gene TRBJ2-1; 10 bases map to TRBD2. CDR3 length equals 17 residues. The ends lost 6 bases at V and 4 bases at J; junction bases unmatched: 12. Germline CDR1 and CDR2: ENHRY and SYGVKD.

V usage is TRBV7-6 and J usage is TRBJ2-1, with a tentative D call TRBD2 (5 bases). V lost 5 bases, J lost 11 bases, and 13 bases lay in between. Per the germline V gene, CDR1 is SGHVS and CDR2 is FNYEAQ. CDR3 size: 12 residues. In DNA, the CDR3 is TGTGCCAGCAGCCAAGAGGCGGGCAAGCAGTTCTTC. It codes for CASSQEAGKQFF.

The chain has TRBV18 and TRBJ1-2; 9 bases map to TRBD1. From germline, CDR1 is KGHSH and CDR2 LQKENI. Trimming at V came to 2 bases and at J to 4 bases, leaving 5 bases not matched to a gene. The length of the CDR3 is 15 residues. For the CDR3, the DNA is TGTGCCAGCTCACCATCACCGGGACAGGGCTATGGCTACACCTTC. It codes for CASSPSPGQGYGYTF.

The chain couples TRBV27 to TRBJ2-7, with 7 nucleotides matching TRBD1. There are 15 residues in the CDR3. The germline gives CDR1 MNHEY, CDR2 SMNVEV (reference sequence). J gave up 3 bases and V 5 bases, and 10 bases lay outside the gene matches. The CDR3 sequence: CASSNGAGGIYEQYF. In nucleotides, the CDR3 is TGTGCCAGCAGTAACGGGGCAGGGGGTATCTACGAGCAGTACTTC.

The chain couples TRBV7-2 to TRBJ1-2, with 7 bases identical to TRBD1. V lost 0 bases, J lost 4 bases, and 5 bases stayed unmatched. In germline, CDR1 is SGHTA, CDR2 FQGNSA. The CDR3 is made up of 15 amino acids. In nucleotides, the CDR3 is TGTGCCAGCAGCTTAGCCTCAGGGGGTAGCTATGGCTACACCTTC. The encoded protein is CASSLASGGSYGYTF. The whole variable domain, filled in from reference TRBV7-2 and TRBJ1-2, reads GAGVSQSPSNKVTEKGKDVELRCDPISGHTALYWYRQSLGQGLEFLIYFQGNSAPDKSGLPSDRFSAERTGGSVSTLTIQRTQQEDSAVYLCASSLASGGSYGYTFGSGTRLTVV.

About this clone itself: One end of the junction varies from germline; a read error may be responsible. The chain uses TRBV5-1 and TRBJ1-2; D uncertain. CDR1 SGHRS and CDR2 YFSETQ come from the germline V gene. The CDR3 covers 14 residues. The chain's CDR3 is CASSLALMNYGYTF. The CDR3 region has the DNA TGTGCCAGCAGCTTGGCACTTATGAACTATGGCTACACCTTC. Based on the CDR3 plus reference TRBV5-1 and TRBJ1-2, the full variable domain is KAGVTQTPRYLIKTRGQQVTLSCSPISGHRSVSWYQQTPGQGLQFLFEYFSETQRNKGNFPGRFSGRQFSNSRSEMNVSTLELGDSALYLCASSLALMNYGYTFGSGTRLTVV.

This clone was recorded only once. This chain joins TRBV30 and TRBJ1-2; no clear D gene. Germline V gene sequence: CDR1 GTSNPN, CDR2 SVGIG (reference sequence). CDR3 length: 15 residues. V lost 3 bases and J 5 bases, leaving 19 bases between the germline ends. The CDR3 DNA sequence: TGTGCCTGGAGCTATACAGCCACCCCACGGTATGGCTACACCTTC. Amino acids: CAWSYTATPRYGYTF. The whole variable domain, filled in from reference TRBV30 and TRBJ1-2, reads SQTIHQWPATLVQPVGSPLSLECTVEGTSNPNLYWYRQAAGRGLQLLFYSVGIGQISSEVPQNLSASRPQDRQFILSSKKLLLSDSGFYLCAWSYTATPRYGYTFGSGTRLTVV.

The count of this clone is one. The CDR3 bases are TGTGCCAGCAGTGACCTCAAGGGGGCGTACGAGCAGTACTTC. Amino acid sequence: CASSDLKGAYEQYF. The genes are TRBV2 and TRBJ2-7; TRBD1 agrees at 7 bases. Germline V gene sequence: CDR1 SNHLY, CDR2 FYNNEI. CDR3 length: 14 residues. Unmatched junction bases numbered 6, after V lost 3 bases and J lost 4 bases.

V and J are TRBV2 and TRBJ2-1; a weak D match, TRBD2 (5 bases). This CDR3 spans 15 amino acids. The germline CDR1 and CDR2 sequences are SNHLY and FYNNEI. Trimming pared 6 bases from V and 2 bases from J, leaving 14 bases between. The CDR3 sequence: CASRPDGDPYNEQFF. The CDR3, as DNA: TGTGCCAGCAGACCCGACGGGGATCCCTACAATGAGCAGTTCTTC. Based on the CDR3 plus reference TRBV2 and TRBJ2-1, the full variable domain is EPEVTQTPSHQVTQMGQEVILRCVPISNHLYFYWYRQILGQKVEFLVSFYNNEISEKSEIFDDQFSVERPDGSNFTLKIRSTKLEDSAMYFCASRPDGDPYNEQFFGPGTRLTVL.

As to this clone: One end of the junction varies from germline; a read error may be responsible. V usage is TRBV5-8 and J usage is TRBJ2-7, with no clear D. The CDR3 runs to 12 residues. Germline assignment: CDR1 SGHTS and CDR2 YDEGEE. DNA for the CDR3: TGTGCCAGCAGCTTTGACAAGTACGAGCAGTGCTTC. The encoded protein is CASSFDKYEQCF.

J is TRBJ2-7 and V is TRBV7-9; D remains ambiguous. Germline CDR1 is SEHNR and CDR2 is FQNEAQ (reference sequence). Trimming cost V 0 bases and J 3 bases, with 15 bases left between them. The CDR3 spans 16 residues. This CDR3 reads CASSLALTGDDYEQYF. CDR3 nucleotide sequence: TGTGCCAGCAGCTTAGCGCTAACGGGTGACGACTACGAGCAGTACTTC.

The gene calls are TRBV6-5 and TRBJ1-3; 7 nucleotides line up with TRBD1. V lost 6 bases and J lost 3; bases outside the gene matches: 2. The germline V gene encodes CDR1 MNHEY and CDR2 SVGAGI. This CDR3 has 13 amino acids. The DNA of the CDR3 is TGTGCCAGCAGCGGGGACAGTGGAAACACCATATATTTT. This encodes CASSGDSGNTIYF.